The next 7 T cell receptor beta chains were all read from a single sample in a study of cytomegalovirus exposure and HLA in healthy donors. Some clones are missing from TCRdb's copy, which holds only in-frame ones; the method was immunoSEQ multiplex PCR. Of over 100,000 clones in the sample, approximately 90% were seen once. Sequenced material: PBMCs. These TCRs come from a young woman in good health and CMV-seropositive.

The sample holds a few counts of this clone. The genes are TRBV29-1 and TRBJ2-5, with D possibly matching TRBD2 (5 bases). This CDR3 is built from 12 residues. The V and J ends lost 7 bases and 5 bases respectively, with 14 bases between them. CDR1 is SQVTM and CDR2 is ANQGSEA in the germline V gene. The CDR3 loop reads CSARTGMETQYF. The CDR3 coding sequence is TGCAGCGCTAGGACGGGGATGGAGACCCAGTACTTC.

The chain uses TRBV29-1 and TRBJ2-7, with D hard to call. Trimming removed 4 bases at V and 2 bases at J, with 6 bases between. This CDR3 has 11 residues. Germline V lookup: CDR1 SQVTM, CDR2 ANQGSEA. The CDR3 loop reads CSVGQTYEQYF. Here the CDR3 DNA reads TGCAGCGTTGGGCAGACCTACGAGCAGTACTTC.

The chain combines TRBV5-8 with TRBJ1-4; D is unresolved. The CDR3 runs 15 residues. Deletions cut 0 bases from V and 6 bases from J, with 12 bases between. The germline CDR1 and CDR2 sequences are SGHTS and YDEGEE. CDR3 protein: CASSLASTTYEKLFF. In DNA, the CDR3 is TGTGCCAGCAGCTTGGCATCGACGACATATGAAAAACTGTTTTTT.

This sequence joins TRBV19 and TRBJ1-5; 7 bases line up with TRBD1. Germline CDR1 and CDR2: LNHDA and SQIVND (reference sequence). V was pared by 2 bases and J by 6 bases, with 16 bases of the junction left unmatched. The CDR3 contains 18 residues. In nucleotides, the CDR3 is TGTGCCAGTAGTATAAGCGTGGGGCGAGGGGGCGCCGGTCAGCCCCAGCATTTT. Amino acids: CASSISVGRGGAGQPQHF.

The chain recombines TRBV6-6 with TRBJ2-5; 9 bases align to TRBD2. There are 15 residues in the CDR3. With 3 bases clipped from V and 5 bases from J, the junction kept 7 bases outside the gene matches. Germline CDR1 is MNHNY and CDR2 is SVGAGI (reference sequence). CDR3 sequence reads: CASSYAAGGPETQYF. CDR3 bases: TGTGCCAGCAGTTATGCGGCGGGGGGGCCGGAGACCCAGTACTTC.

V usage is TRBV5-1 and J usage is TRBJ2-3; no clear D gene. The CDR3 has 12 amino acids. Trimming removed 4 bases at V and 6 bases at J, with 9 bases between. Germline assignment: CDR1 SGHRS and CDR2 YFSETQ. The CDR3 DNA reads as TGCGCCAGCAGCGTTAGTAGTGATACGCAGTATTTT. Translation gives CASSVSSDTQYF.

The chain is built from TRBV4-2 and TRBJ2-5; 7 nucleotides match TRBD1. The V segment lost 5 bases and the J segment 2 bases; nucleotides outside the gene matches: 5. Germline CDR1 reads LGHNA; CDR2 reads YNFKEQ. CDR3 length: 14 residues. CDR3 in amino acids: CASSAGRGQETQYF. For the CDR3, the DNA is TGTGCCAGCAGCGCGGGCAGGGGGCAAGAGACCCAGTACTTC.